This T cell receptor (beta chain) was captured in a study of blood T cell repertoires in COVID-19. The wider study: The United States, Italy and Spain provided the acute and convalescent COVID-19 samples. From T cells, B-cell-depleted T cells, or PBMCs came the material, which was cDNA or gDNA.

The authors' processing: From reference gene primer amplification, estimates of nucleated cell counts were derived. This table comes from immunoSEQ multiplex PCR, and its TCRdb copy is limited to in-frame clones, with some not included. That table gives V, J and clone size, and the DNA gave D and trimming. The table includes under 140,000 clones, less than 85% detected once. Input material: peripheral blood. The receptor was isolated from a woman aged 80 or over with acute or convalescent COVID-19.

CDR3: CASSPGGGDTGELFF. The CDR3 nucleotides read TGTGCCAGCTCTCCGGGGGGGGGCGACACCGGGGAGCTGTTTTTT. This rearrangement joins TRBV2 to TRBJ2-2, with 8 positions matching TRBD2. The CDR3 contains 15 residues. Germline CDR1 reads SNHLY; CDR2 reads FYNNEI. Trimming took 8 bases from V and 3 from J; bases not matched to a gene: 8.